The 21 T cell receptor beta chains in this list originate from one sample, sequenced in a study of T cells after posttransplantation cyclophosphamide. Treatment was busulfan-fludarabine conditioning, a marrow graft, and cyclophosphamide on days +3 and +4. The table came from immunoSEQ multiplex PCR; TCRdb's copy has only in-frame clones and leaves some out. The table lists some 10,000 clones, no singletons, with 26% in the top ten. The sample was PBMCs, taken after allogeneic stem cell transplant with posttransplant cyclophosphamide. The origin of the receptors is a female patient aged 40-49 years who received an allogeneic stem cell transplant from a related donor, was CMV-positive, and had no GVHD. Some T cells could come from the graft donor.

This clone was observed many times. Distinct nucleotide sequences in the sample also encode this CDR3. The chain uses TRBV9 and TRBJ2-7; weak D call: TRBD1 (5 bases). The CDR3 has 15 amino acids. The ends were cut back, 8 bases at V and 4 bases at J, with 22 bases in the middle. From germline, CDR1 is SGDLS and CDR2 YYNGEE. The CDR3 nucleotides are TGTGCCAGTAGTTTCAAACAGGAGACGGCATACGAGCAGTACTTC. This codes for CASSFKQETAYEQYF.

This clone occurred many times. This chain joins TRBV10-1 and TRBJ2-7; D gene uncertain. V lost 5 bases to trimming and J lost 2 bases, with 10 bases between them. Germline CDR1 is WNHNN and CDR2 is SYGVQD (reference sequence). CDR3 length: 13 residues. CDR3 loop: CASSRQETYEQYF. CDR3 DNA sequence: TGCGCCAGCAGTCGCCAGGAAACCTACGAGCAGTACTTC.

This clone has only a few counts. The genes are TRBV20-1 and TRBJ1-2; D is uncertain. V lost 1 base, J lost 7 bases, and 4 bases lay in between. The CDR3 is made up of 10 amino acids. Germline V CDR1 and CDR2: DFQATT, SNEGSKA (reference sequence). In DNA form, the CDR3 reads TGCAGTGCTAGAGGTAGTGGCTACACCTTC. Amino acid sequence: CSARGSGYTF.

The sample holds many counts of this clone. V and J are TRBV5-1 and TRBJ2-1; tentative D call: TRBD2 (6 bases). Deletions cut 7 bases from V and 4 bases from J, with 30 bases between. This CDR3 has 19 amino acids. Germline assignment: CDR1 SGHRS and CDR2 YFSETQ. The CDR3 reads CASLGSPSWFRGAYNEQFF. The CDR3 DNA reads TGCGCCAGCTTGGGTTCTCCCTCCTGGTTCCGCGGGGCGTACAATGAGCAGTTCTTC.

This clone has a count of ten or more. The rearrangement joins TRBV7-8 to TRBJ1-5, with D perhaps TRBD1 (6 bases). There are 15 residues in the CDR3. V was cut by 0 bases and J by 7 bases, with 13 bases left in between. CDR1 is SGHVS, CDR2 FQNEAQ, per germline. Here the CDR3 DNA reads TGTGCCAGCAGCTTAGCGCGGCAGGGGAGGCAGCCCCAGCATTTT. Protein: CASSLARQGRQPQHF.

This chain's CDR3 is CASSERGVDETQYF. CDR3 nucleotide sequence: TGTGCCAGCAGTGAGCGGGGGGTAGACGAGACCCAGTACTTC. The chain carries TRBV6-1 and TRBJ2-5; 8 bases align to TRBD2. CDR1 is MNHNS and CDR2 is SASEGT in the germline V gene. The CDR3 loop spans 14 amino acids. The trim removed 3 bases at V and 5 bases at J, leaving 5 bases unmatched.

This clone occurred many times. The genes are TRBV24-1 and TRBJ2-1, with 7 bases that match TRBD2. The trim removed 1 base at V and 7 bases at J, leaving 9 bases unmatched. There are 16 residues in the CDR3. CDR1 is KGHDR and CDR2 is SFDVKD in the germline V gene. The CDR3 nucleotides read TGTGCCACCAGTGATTTAGCGGGGTTGGGGAGAAATGAGCAGTTCTTC. It specifies CATSDLAGLGRNEQFF.

This clone has ten or more counts. The genes are TRBV5-1 and TRBJ2-7; 9 bases map to TRBD1. The J segment lost 5 bases and the V segment lost 4 bases, leaving 10 bases of the junction unmatched. The CDR3 sequence is 15 residues long. Looked up from germline, CDR1 is SGHRS and CDR2 is YFSETQ. CDR3 nucleotide sequence: TGCGCCAGCAGCCCGAATCTGGGACAGGGCCACGAGCAGTACTTC. The encoded protein is CASSPNLGQGHEQYF.

This clone was counted many times. The chain combines TRBV7-2 with TRBJ2-7, with D possibly TRBD2 on 6 matching bases. Trimming pared 0 bases from V and 7 bases from J, leaving 10 bases between. Germline CDR1 reads SGHTA; CDR2 reads FQGNSA. The CDR3 is 13 residues long. CDR3 sequence (DNA): TGTGCCAGCAGCTTAGCTGGAGGGTGGGAGCAGTACTTC. This encodes CASSLAGGWEQYF.

In this sample, this clone turned up many times. The CDR3 DNA reads as TGCGCCAGCAGCTGGGGGACAGGGGACTCAACTAATGAAAAACTGTTTTTT. It is translated as CASSWGTGDSTNEKLFF. The J gene is TRBJ1-4, the V gene TRBV5-1; 10 bases agree with TRBD1. From germline, CDR1 is SGHRS and CDR2 YFSETQ. The trim removed 3 bases at V and 0 bases at J, leaving 5 bases unmatched. The CDR3 totals 17 residues. The full variable domain, completed using reference TRBV5-1 and TRBJ1-4, is KAGVTQTPRYLIKTRGQQVTLSCSPISGHRSVSWYQQTPGQGLQFLFEYFSETQRNKGNFPGRFSGRQFSNSRSEMNVSTLELGDSALYLCASSWGTGDSTNEKLFFGSGTQLSVL.

This clone was counted at least ten times. V is TRBV6-5 and J is TRBJ1-5, with a tentative D call TRBD1 (5 bases). The CDR3 has 14 residues. Germline V lookup: CDR1 MNHEY, CDR2 SVGAGI. V lost 6 bases, J lost 2 bases, and 11 bases lay in between. The CDR3 bases are TGTGCCAGCAGCCCTGGAGGGGGCAATCAGCCCCAGCATTTT. Its protein product is CASSPGGGNQPQHF.

This clone was seen only a few times. The chain links TRBV9 to TRBJ2-5; 9 nucleotides line up with TRBD1. The CDR3 runs 13 residues. CDR1 is SGDLS, CDR2 YYNGEE, per germline. V was clipped by 2 bases and J by 7 bases; unmatched bases: 3. In DNA, the CDR3 is TGTGCCAGCAGCGTGATGACAGGGGGGACCCAGTACTTC. As protein: CASSVMTGGTQYF.

This clone was picked up a small number of times. For the CDR3, the DNA is TGTGCCAGTAGCGCTAGCGGGGGTACTCAAGAGACCCAGTACTTC. Protein: CASSASGGTQETQYF. J is TRBJ2-5 and V is TRBV19; 10 bases are shared with TRBD2. Losses at the gene ends were 6 bases for V and 2 bases for J; bases not matched to a gene: 6. Germline CDR1 reads LNHDA; CDR2 reads SQIVND (reference sequence). The CDR3 sequence is 15 residues long.

This clone came up a few times. The chain joins TRBV11-1 to TRBJ1-5, with a tentative D call TRBD1 (5 bases). This CDR3 has 17 residues. The germline V and J ends were trimmed by 5 bases and 0 bases, with 17 bases remaining between them. Germline loops: CDR1 SGHAT, CDR2 FQDESV (reference sequence). Here the CDR3 reads CASSPPPGLHSNQPQHF. The CDR3 DNA reads as TGTGCCAGCAGCCCCCCGCCGGGACTGCATAGCAATCAGCCCCAGCATTTT.

This clone was counted ten times or more. The CDR3, as DNA: TGTGCCAGTAGAGATAGAGGGGTAGAGACCCAGTACTTC. It codes for CASRDRGVETQYF. This chain links TRBV19 with TRBJ2-5, with D perhaps matching TRBD1 or TRBD2 (5 bases each). Per germline, CDR1 LNHDA and CDR2 SQIVND (reference sequence). V dropped 6 bases and J dropped 4 bases, with 12 bases sitting between them. This CDR3 has 13 amino acids.

Comment on this clone: One end of the junction fails to match germline, which may point to a read error. The same CDR3 arises from other DNA sequences in this sample as well. The CDR3 DNA follows: TGCGCCAGCATCCGAGGGGCAGCCTACGAGCAGTACTTC. Encoded protein: CASIRGAAYEQYF. The V gene is TRBV6-2 or TRBV6-3, the J gene TRBJ2-7; D may correspond to TRBD1 or TRBD2 (5 bases each). The length of the CDR3 is 13 residues. In germline, CDR1 is MNHEY, CDR2 SVGEGT.

This clone appeared many times. The chain links TRBV18 to TRBJ1-2; the D gene is possibly TRBD1 (5 bases). Trimming took off 0 bases at V and 8 bases at J, with 16 bases between the two ends. The CDR3 is 15 amino acids. Germline CDR1 and CDR2: KGHSH and LQKENI. The chain's CDR3 is CASSPPLGIQGGYTF. In DNA form, the CDR3 reads TGTGCCAGCTCACCACCTCTGGGGATTCAGGGCGGCTACACCTTC.

The table lists this clone with many counts. The genes are TRBV6-5 and TRBJ1-1; D call uncertain. CDR3 length: 14 amino acids. Germline-derived CDR1 and CDR2 are MNHEY and SVGAGI. The V and J ends lost 2 bases and 0 bases respectively, with 7 bases between them. In DNA form, the CDR3 reads TGTGCCAGCAGTTACACCCAGATGAACACTGAAGCTTTCTTT. It encodes CASSYTQMNTEAFF.

This clone was found a few times. This chain uses TRBV7-9 with TRBJ1-1, with D unresolved. V was trimmed by 10 bases and J by 1 base, leaving 13 bases between them. The length of the CDR3 is 13 residues. CDR1 is SEHNR and CDR2 is FQNEAQ in the germline V gene (reference sequence). CDR3 bases: TGTGCCAACGACAAGACCCCGAACACTGAAGCTTTCTTT. It yields the protein CANDKTPNTEAFF.

This clone showed up many times. This chain links TRBV7-9 with TRBJ2-3; TRBD1 is a possible D gene (6 bases). V was trimmed by 3 bases and J by 0 bases, leaving 22 bases between them. Germline V lookup: CDR1 SEHNR, CDR2 FQNEAQ (reference sequence). The CDR3 totals 19 residues. The CDR3 region has the DNA TGTGCCAGCAGCTTGGTGGGGGCTGGGACGACGACTAGCACAGATACGCAGTATTTT. It yields the protein CASSLVGAGTTTSTDTQYF.

This clone was seen many times. V is TRBV12-3 or TRBV12-4 and J is TRBJ1-2; weak D call: TRBD1 (6 bases). The V gene lost 5 bases and the J gene lost 2 bases, with 9 bases spanning the gap. The CDR3 length is 13 residues. The CDR3 region is CASSLDRNYGYTF. In DNA, the CDR3 is TGTGCCAGCAGTCTCGACAGGAACTATGGCTACACCTTC.